The source of this T cell receptor beta chain is a study of T cell responses to AZD1222 COVID-19 vaccine (dated by TCRdb to the early 2020s). Study-level background: AZD1222 recipients given second doses at about 4 weeks or at about 12 weeks were pooled, since spike-specific TCR depth and breadth were not found to differ between the two schedules. A total of just over 230 trial participants underwent TCR sequencing, of whom 207 had received two doses of AZD1222 and about 25 had received two doses of the MenACWY control vaccine. Enrollment into the trials was organized by age into subgroups of 18-55, 56-69 and 70-plus years, and those subgroups contained roughly 150, 30 and 60 TCR-sequenced participants, respectively.

The CDR3 holds 13 amino acids from the cysteine to the phenylalanine. Only CDR3 DNA is held: 39 bases, read in frame from base 1. CDR1 and CDR2 are read off the germline V gene as SGHTA and FQGNSA. At the junction V is shortened by 3 bases and J by 4 bases, with 9 bases in between. This clone was counted a single time. This clone's antigen is unknown. No base quality information exists; no much larger clone differs at one position. Study-level results and caveats: Vaccine-associated CD4 TCRs spanned the whole spike protein, with dominant responses in regions 160-218 and 743-854. Conclusions about previously exposed vaccinees were limited because only a handful of AZD1222 recipients were SARS-CoV-2 seropositive at baseline. The 56-69-year group was small, and its depth increase did not reach significance, likely because of low power. After two AZD1222 doses, both the breadth and the depth of spike-specific TCRs were significantly higher than at day 0 and than in MenACWY recipients. Nearly half of unique spike-specific TCRs reportedly recognized epitopes outside regions mutated in the B.1.351 and B.1.1.7 variants. Because no samples from the day 14 peak response were available, repertoires could be characterized only after the peak T cell response. Most participants were white British and females outnumbered males, and the authors suggested that clonal diversity may have been underestimated.

This specimen's time point label, interpreted: baseline before first vaccination. Samples from vaccinated people were obtained from the UK trials COV001 and COV002, which included a single-blind randomized controlled phase 2/3 trial of AZD1222 (ChAdOx1 nCoV-19) in healthy adults. For TCRbeta chain sequencing, PBMC samples were collected from trial participants at day 0 and at day 28 after the second dose. The CDR3 regions of human TCRbeta chains were subjected to immunosequencing. Per the authors' processing: TCRs in the repertoires were compared against a reference library of SARS-CoV-2-specific TCRs that had been generated with the MIRA antigen-specificity platform. Breadth meant the fraction of unique TCRs that were SARS-CoV-2-associated, whereas depth meant the fraction of total T cells that were SARS-CoV-2-associated. Using the MIRA data, each spike-specific TCR was assigned both to the spike region to which the TCR was reactive and to a CD4 or CD8 class. Log10-transformed breadth and depth values were compared by one-way ANOVA with Sidak's multiple comparisons tests. TCRdb re-hosts the immuneACCESS table, in-frame sequences only. Its copies lack some clones; in the studies checked, an unresolved V gene accounts for under half of them, and the cause for the rest is not known. For V, J and clone size, that table is used; D and trimming come from the DNA. This sample comprises roughly 82,000 clones, more than 75% of them detected only once. 10% to 15% of the sample is in the top ten clones.

The TCR comes from an adult in good health. The sequence is built from TRBV7-2 and TRBJ1-1, with no confident D gene call. Material: peripheral blood, obtained on day 0 of AZD1222 vaccination. DNA sequence: TGTGCCAGCAGCTTCGTTGCTGGCACTGAAGCTTTCTTT. It codes for CASSFVAGTEAFF.